These 30 T cell receptor beta chains were sequenced from one sample in a study of shared clonotypes between healthy human individuals. Method: immunoSEQ multiplex PCR; TCRdb's copy keeps in-frame clones and lacks some. Among 2,500,000 or so clones listed, approximately 93% were seen once. Sequencing was performed on naive CD4+ T cells from PBMCs. Sample subset: CD45RA+ positively selected. These TCRs come from a young man in good health. Some clones in this sample may be carry-over from other donors' samples.

V is TRBV27 and J is TRBJ2-7, with TRBD2 as a possible D gene (6 bases). Germline V gene sequence: CDR1 MNHEY, CDR2 SMNVEV (reference sequence). Trimming took 4 bases from V and 1 from J, leaving 23 bases between them. The CDR3 is 18 amino acids. The DNA of the CDR3 is TGTGCCAGCAGTTCCAAGCCCCAGGCTAGCGCGTATTCCTACGAGCAGTACTTC. This encodes CASSSKPQASAYSYEQYF.

V is TRBV10-3 and J is TRBJ2-3; TRBD2 matches 11 bases. The trim removed 11 bases at V and 1 base at J, leaving 17 bases unmatched. The CDR3 length is 18 residues. The germline V gene has CDR1 ENHRY and CDR2 SYGVKD. The CDR3 region has the DNA TGTGCCCTACGCCCGAACCACCTACTAGCGGGGGGCACAGATACGCAGTATTTT. This codes for CALRPNHLLAGGTDTQYF.

V and J are TRBV5-1 and TRBJ2-5; TRBD1 matches 8 bases. Germline loops: CDR1 SGHRS, CDR2 YFSETQ. After removal of 4 bases from V and 3 bases from J, the junction contained 5 bases not matched to a gene. The CDR3 runs 14 residues. CDR3 loop: CASSGRDRKETQYF. In DNA, the CDR3 is TGCGCCAGCAGCGGCCGGGACAGGAAAGAGACCCAGTACTTC.

The rearrangement uses TRBV7-3 and TRBJ2-3; a weak D match, TRBD2 (6 bases). V shed 4 bases and J shed 5 bases, with 16 bases lying between them. CDR1 and CDR2 from the germline V gene are SGHTA and FQGTGA. The CDR3 length is 15 residues. CDR3 amino acids: CASSSGLSERDTQYF. The CDR3 bases are TGTGCCAGCAGCTCAGGACTATCCGAGAGAGATACGCAGTATTTT.

The chain recombines TRBV7-6 with TRBJ2-3, with D unresolved. V was cut by 5 bases and J by 5 bases, with 17 bases left in between. This CDR3 is 15 amino acids long. Germline-derived CDR1 and CDR2 are SGHVS and FNYEAQ. The CDR3 here is CASSPVGQPGDTQYF. The CDR3 DNA follows: TGTGCCAGCAGCCCGGTGGGCCAGCCTGGAGATACGCAGTATTTT.

This clone has a handful of counts. The V call is TRBV7-9, the J call TRBJ1-5; possible D gene TRBD1, 6 bases. Germline CDR1 SEHNR, CDR2 FQNEAQ (reference sequence). The CDR3 spans 16 residues. Trimming cost V 0 bases and J 1 base, with 10 bases left between them. CDR3 loop: CASSLAGGASNQPQHF. The CDR3 bases are TGTGCCAGCAGCTTAGCTGGGGGGGCGAGCAATCAGCCCCAGCATTTT.

The V call is TRBV28, the J call TRBJ2-7; 14 bases are a match to TRBD2. CDR1 and CDR2 (germline): MDHEN, SYDVKM. V lost 6 bases to trimming and J lost 3 bases; unmatched junction nucleotides: 16. This CDR3 has 19 amino acids. This chain's CDR3 is CASSRPGTSGRTIFYEQYF. The CDR3 DNA is TGTGCCAGCAGCCGTCCCGGGACTAGCGGGAGAACGATTTTCTACGAGCAGTACTTC.

This CDR3 reads CASSLGRSGQAYEQYF. The DNA of the CDR3 is TGTGCCAGCAGCTTAGGGAGGTCGGGACAGGCATACGAGCAGTACTTC. The chain couples TRBV7-6 to TRBJ2-7; 8 bases line up with TRBD1. CDR1 and CDR2 (germline): SGHVS, FNYEAQ. The length of the CDR3 is 16 residues. The V and J ends lost 1 base and 4 bases, in that order; junction bases with no gene match: 9. The full variable domain, completed using reference TRBV7-6 and TRBJ2-7, is GAGVSQSPRYKVTKRGQDVALRCDPISGHVSLYWYRQALGQGPEFLTYFNYEAQQDKSGLPNDRFSAERPEGSISTLTIQRTEQRDSAMYRCASSLGRSGQAYEQYFGPGTRLTVT.

The genes are TRBV11-2 and TRBJ1-1; D uncertain. CDR3 length equals 13 residues. Germline V gene data show CDR1 as SGHAT and CDR2 as FQNNGV. Deletions cut 5 bases from V and 6 bases from J, with 13 bases between. The CDR3 DNA reads TGTGCCAGCAGCCCCTCGTCTAGGGCTGAAGCTTTCTTT. This encodes CASSPSSRAEAFF.

The rearrangement links TRBV9 to TRBJ2-3; possibly TRBD2 for D (5 bases). Germline V gene lookup returns CDR1 SGDLS and CDR2 YYNGEE. Trimming took 4 bases from V and 2 from J, leaving 14 bases between them. The CDR3 is made up of 15 amino acids. CDR3 loop: CASSIFSSYTDTQYF. CDR3 nucleotides: TGTGCCAGCAGCATTTTTTCTAGCTACACAGATACGCAGTATTTT.

The gene calls are TRBV6-4 and TRBJ2-3; tentative D call: TRBD2 (6 bases). Germline lookup yields CDR1 MRHNA and CDR2 SNTAGT. This CDR3 spans 15 amino acids. Trimming left V 4 bases short and J 0 bases short, with 11 bases between. The CDR3 loop is CASSVWRASTDTQYF. In DNA, the CDR3 is TGTGCCAGCAGTGTATGGAGGGCTAGCACAGATACGCAGTATTTT.

In nucleotides, the CDR3 is TGTGCCAGCAGCTTAATAGGCCCCCACAGTTCAGATACGCAGTATTTT. Translated: CASSLIGPHSSDTQYF. The chain joins TRBV7-3 to TRBJ2-3, with unresolved D. CDR1 and CDR2 (germline): SGHTA, FQGTGA. This CDR3 region has 16 residues. V dropped 1 base and J dropped 4 bases, with 15 bases sitting between them.

This chain joins TRBV10-3 and TRBJ1-2, with 9 bases identical to TRBD1. Per germline, CDR1 ENHRY and CDR2 SYGVKD. The CDR3 spans 12 residues. Trimming removed 10 bases from V and 4 bases from J; junction bases left unmatched: 4. As DNA, the CDR3 is TGTGCCACGGACAGGGGATTCTATGGCTACACCTTC. It specifies CATDRGFYGYTF.

The chain employs TRBV30 and TRBJ2-3, with D possibly matching TRBD2 (6 bases). Trimming stripped 5 bases from V and 0 bases from J, with 9 bases between. Germline-derived CDR1 and CDR2 are GTSNPN and SVGIG (reference sequence). This CDR3 is 13 amino acids long. The CDR3 DNA sequence: TGTGCCTGGGGTAGCGGTAGCACAGATACGCAGTATTTT. Translating gives CAWGSGSTDTQYF.

This sequence joins TRBV4-1 and TRBJ2-3; 8 bases are a match to TRBD2. Germline assignment: CDR1 MGHRA and CDR2 YSYEKL. The CDR3 extends over 20 amino acids. With V trimmed by 0 bases and J by 0 bases, 14 bases remained unmatched. The CDR3 here is CASSQDPPSGSSFSTDTQYF. For the CDR3, the DNA is TGCGCCAGCAGCCAAGATCCACCTAGCGGGTCCTCCTTTAGCACAGATACGCAGTATTTT.

The sample holds one count of this clone. V usage is TRBV5-4 and J usage is TRBJ2-5, with D possibly matching TRBD1 (6 bases). V was pared by 4 bases and J by 3 bases, with 10 bases between. The CDR3 covers 13 residues. Germline CDR1 is SGHNT and CDR2 is YYREEE (reference sequence). The CDR3 bases are TGTGCCAGCAGCCCAAGGGGGAAAGAGACCCAGTACTTC. It encodes CASSPRGKETQYF.

This chain links TRBV18 with TRBJ1-5, with 7 positions matching TRBD1. CDR3 length: 15 amino acids. J gave up 6 bases and V 6 bases, and 11 bases lay outside the gene matches. Germline CDR1 and CDR2: KGHSH and LQKENI. The DNA for the CDR3 is TGTGCCAGCTCGCCTACTACAGGGGTTTTTCAGCCCCAGCATTTT. It specifies CASSPTTGVFQPQHF.

This rearrangement joins TRBV19 to TRBJ1-3; D not certain. Germline-derived CDR1 and CDR2 are LNHDA and SQIVND (reference sequence). V shed 5 bases and J shed 1 base, with 12 bases lying between them. There are 15 residues in the CDR3. CDR3: CASSVGRSSGNTIYF. Here the CDR3 DNA reads TGTGCCAGTAGTGTTGGACGGTCTTCTGGAAACACCATATATTTT. Combining the CDR3 with reference TRBV19 and TRBJ1-3 gives the whole variable domain DGGITQSPKYLFRKEGQNVTLSCEQNLNHDAMYWYRQDPGQGLRLIYYSQIVNDFQKGDIAEGYSVSREKKESFPLTVTSAQKNPTAFYLCASSVGRSSGNTIYFGEGSWLTVV.

CDR3 nucleotide sequence: TGTGCCACCAGCAGAGATACTCAGACCCAGTACTTC. The encoded protein is CATSRDTQTQYF. The chain joins TRBV15 to TRBJ2-5; D not resolved. The CDR3 sequence is 12 residues long. V gave up 0 bases and J gave up 6 bases, with 5 bases separating them. Per germline, CDR1 LNHNV and CDR2 YYDKDF (reference sequence).

This clone was seen just once. This chain links TRBV19 with TRBJ1-1; D uncertain. Trimming took off 1 base at V and 4 bases at J, with 10 bases between the two ends. Germline V CDR1 and CDR2: LNHDA, SQIVND (reference sequence). CDR3 length: 14 residues. The CDR3: CASSIGGYSTEAFF. CDR3 in DNA: TGTGCCAGTAGTATAGGGGGATATAGCACTGAAGCTTTCTTT.

With regard to this clone: One junction end does not reproduce the germline sequence, and a read error may be involved. The CDR3 sequence: CVSSSGLGGGTQYF. In DNA, the CDR3 is TGTGTCAGCAGCTCTGGGTTGGGAGGAGGGACCCAGTACTTC. The chain carries TRBV28 and TRBJ2-5, with a tentative D call TRBD2 (6 bases). The CDR3 runs to 14 residues. CDR1 is MDHEN and CDR2 is SYDVKM in the germline V gene.

The chain links TRBV6-5 to TRBJ1-5; D might be TRBD1 (6 bases). Germline loops: CDR1 MNHEY, CDR2 SVGAGI. V lost 5 bases to trimming and J lost 3 bases, with 14 bases between them. The CDR3 runs 15 residues. The CDR3 spells CASSATGTPNQPQHF. In DNA, the CDR3 is TGTGCCAGCAGTGCAACAGGGACCCCCAATCAGCCCCAGCATTTT.

This sequence joins TRBV30 and TRBJ1-1; no clear D. The germline CDR1 and CDR2 sequences are GTSNPN and SVGIG (reference sequence). The germline V and J ends were trimmed by 7 bases and 10 bases, with 19 bases remaining between them. The CDR3 length is 12 residues. CDR3 in DNA: TGTGCCTTACTCTCGCGCGCGGTTCGAGCTTTCTTT. Translating gives CALLSRAVRAFF.

This sequence joins TRBV7-8 and TRBJ1-2; D possibly corresponds to TRBD1 (6 bases). The germline V gene has CDR1 SGHVS and CDR2 FQNEAQ. This CDR3 contains 11 residues. The ends were cut back, 4 bases at V and 8 bases at J, with 8 bases in the middle. The CDR3 DNA reads TGTGCCAGCAGCTCAGGGGACGGCTACACCTTC. Its protein product is CASSSGDGYTF.

The gene calls are TRBV11-1 and TRBJ1-2; D is uncertain. Trimming shortened V by 3 bases and J by 1 base, and 3 bases separated the two germline ends. The length of the CDR3 is 12 residues. The germline V gene has CDR1 SGHAT and CDR2 FQDESV (reference sequence). In nucleotides, the CDR3 is TGTGCCAGCAGCTTCATTAACTATGGCTACACCTTC. Encoded protein: CASSFINYGYTF.

The V call is TRBV5-1, the J call TRBJ2-1, with 9 bases fitting TRBD1. V was pared by 1 base and J by 2 bases, with 10 bases of the junction left unmatched. The CDR3 contains 18 residues. Germline CDR1 reads SGHRS; CDR2 reads YFSETQ. DNA for the CDR3: TGCGCCAGCAGCTTGACCGCCGGGACAGGGAGGGCCTACAATGAGCAGTTCTTC. This translates into CASSLTAGTGRAYNEQFF.

This chain links TRBV9 with TRBJ1-2; unclear D gene. CDR3 length equals 14 residues. CDR1 is SGDLS and CDR2 is YYNGEE in the germline V gene. Trimming took 3 bases from V and 4 from J, leaving 13 bases between them. The CDR3 sequence is CASSAPDGPYGYTF. The CDR3 region has the DNA TGTGCCAGCAGCGCGCCCGACGGACCCTATGGCTACACCTTC.

This sequence joins TRBV30 and TRBJ1-2, with D maybe TRBD1 (5 bases). Germline CDR1 reads GTSNPN; CDR2 reads SVGIG (reference sequence). With 5 bases removed from V and 4 bases from J, the gap between germline ends came to 14 bases. This CDR3 comprises 13 residues. As DNA, the CDR3 is TGTGCCTGGGACCATCAGGGCGTCTATGGCTACACCTTC. It codes for CAWDHQGVYGYTF.

The V gene is TRBV15, the J gene TRBJ1-2, with unresolved D. This CDR3 is 12 amino acids long. V was trimmed by 1 base and J by 6 bases, leaving 6 bases between them. The germline V gene has CDR1 LNHNV and CDR2 YYDKDF (reference sequence). The CDR3 nucleotides are TGTGCCACCAGCAGAGTCGGAGATGGCTACACCTTC. Encoded protein: CATSRVGDGYTF.

V usage is TRBV7-2 and J usage is TRBJ1-4; D not certain. The germline V and J ends were trimmed by 3 bases and 4 bases, with 9 bases remaining between them. The CDR3 is 14 residues long. Germline values: CDR1 SGHTA, CDR2 FQGNSA. The CDR3 is CASSLAVNNEKLFF. Here the CDR3 DNA reads TGTGCCAGCAGCTTGGCAGTTAATAATGAAAAACTGTTTTTT.